This T cell receptor beta chain derives from a study of immune characterization of retroperitoneal liposarcoma. Germline V gene sequence: CDR1 MNHNS, CDR2 SASEGT. The CDR3 has 13 residues. The V and J ends lost 8 bases and 5 bases, in that order; junction bases with no gene match: 4. TCRdb re-called the PCR reads with MiXCR, one entry per CDR3 protein. The sample lists about 8,200 distinct CDR3 sequences, roughly 41% seen once, with under 15% in the top ten. The chain joins TRBV6-1 to TRBJ2-1; 9 nucleotides agree with TRBD2. The TCR comes from a male donor with retroperitoneal liposarcoma. Sequencing input: tumor tissue. The CDR3 DNA follows: TGTGCCAGCGGTAGCGGGAGCCACAATGAGCAGTTCTTC. Translated, it gives CASGSGSHNEQFF.